The 7 T cell receptor beta chains reported below all come from one sample, sequenced in a study of shared clonotypes between healthy human individuals. TCRdb's table, derived via immunoSEQ multiplex PCR, lists solely in-frame clones and lacks some. The table shows 950,000 to 1,300,000 clones, with more than 65% occurring only once. Sequencing used memory CD4+ T cells sorted from blood. Subset in this sample: CD45RA-negative fraction. These receptor sequences come from a man aged 18 to 29 in good health.

The CDR3 reads CASSPQGNSYEQYF. For the CDR3, the DNA is TGTGCCAGCAGCCCTCAGGGTAACTCCTACGAGCAGTACTTC. The genes are TRBV5-5 and TRBJ2-7, with D maybe TRBD1 (5 bases). V lost 4 bases to trimming and J lost 0 bases, with 11 bases between them. The CDR3 contains 14 residues. From germline, CDR1 is SGHKS and CDR2 YYEKEE (reference sequence). Full variable domain (rest looked up from reference TRBV5-5 and TRBJ2-7): DAGVTQSPTHLIKTRGQQVTLRCSPISGHKSVSWYQQVLGQGPQFIFQYYEKEERGRGNFPDRFSARQFPNYSSELNVNALLLGDSALYLCASSPQGNSYEQYFGPGTRLTVT.

The chain couples TRBV5-4 to TRBJ2-3; D is tentatively TRBD1 or TRBD2 (5 bases each). Germline CDR1 is SGHNT and CDR2 is YYREEE (reference sequence). V was clipped by 4 bases and J by 7 bases, with 19 bases between them. This CDR3 spans 15 amino acids. CDR3 nucleotides: TGTGCCAGCAGCCCCGGGGCTAGCCAAACCAATACGCAGTATTTT. Protein: CASSPGASQTNTQYF.

This chain uses TRBV29-1 with TRBJ1-5; a weak D match, TRBD1 (6 bases). Per the germline V gene, CDR1 is SQVTM and CDR2 is ANQGSEA. This CDR3 is built from 14 residues. V lost 8 bases and J lost 2, with 16 bases in between. CDR3 DNA sequence: TGCAGCACCAGTGGGGGGCAGGGCAATCAGCCCCAGCATTTT. This codes for CSTSGGQGNQPQHF.

With regard to this clone: The same CDR3 is also encoded by other DNA sequences in this sample. The chain carries TRBV9 and TRBJ2-1; TRBD2 matches 9 bases. CDR1 is SGDLS, CDR2 YYNGEE, per germline. The CDR3 covers 15 residues. Germline trimming cut 2 bases from V and 6 bases from J; bases unmatched to any gene: 6. Here the CDR3 reads CASSVASGRTNEQFF. In DNA form, the CDR3 reads TGTGCCAGCAGCGTGGCCAGCGGGAGGACCAATGAGCAGTTCTTC.

The chain is built from TRBV6-4 and TRBJ1-1; D remains ambiguous. Germline V gives CDR1 MRHNA, CDR2 SNTAGT. The CDR3 loop spans 13 amino acids. The V end was cut by 6 bases, the J end by 4 bases, with 12 bases between. In DNA form, the CDR3 reads TGTGCCAGCAGCCCGGACTTGAGCACTGAAGCTTTCTTT. Its protein product is CASSPDLSTEAFF.

This clone was counted between two and nine times. The V call is TRBV19, the J call TRBJ2-7; 7 bases match TRBD1. The CDR3 sequence is 14 residues long. Unmatched junction bases numbered 9, after V lost 5 bases and J lost 5 bases. Germline V lookup: CDR1 LNHDA, CDR2 SQIVND (reference sequence). DNA of the CDR3: TGTGCCAGTAGTCCATGGCAGGGGGTCCACGAGCAGTACTTC. Translated, it gives CASSPWQGVHEQYF.

This clone was observed many times. The rearrangement links TRBV28 to TRBJ2-5, with 7 bases fitting TRBD1. This CDR3 is 17 amino acids long. J lost 0 bases, V lost 0 bases, and 7 bases had no gene match. The germline CDR1 and CDR2 sequences are MDHEN and SYDVKM. CDR3 DNA: TGTGCCAGCAGTTTATGGGCCGGGCAGGGGGACCAAGAGACCCAGTACTTC. Translation gives CASSLWAGQGDQETQYF. Supplemented by reference TRBV28 and TRBJ2-5, the full variable domain reads DVKVTQSSRYLVKRTGEKVFLECVQDMDHENMFWYRQDPGLGLRLIYFSYDVKMKEKGDIPEGYSVSREKKERFSLILESASTNQTSMYLCASSLWAGQGDQETQYFGPGTRLLVL.